This is a list of T cell receptor beta chains from one sample in a study of T cell responses to AZD1222 COVID-19 vaccine. Measured with immunoSEQ multiplex PCR; TCRdb has only the in-frame clones, and not every one. The sample includes about 88,000 clones, about 90% of them seen just once. Sequences were derived from peripheral blood, sampled on day 0 of MenACWY control vaccination. The receptor set was obtained from an adult in good health. Both conserved end residues are part of each CDR3. D genes are given only for firm matches. Clone size is shown for a subset of rows, as once, few, many or a class of expanded clone.

J gene: TRBJ1-1
D gene: NA
clone size: NA
V gene: TRBV15
CDR3 DNA: TGTGCCACCAGCGGTCACACGGGGACTGAAGCTTTCTTT
CDR3 protein: CATSGHTGTEAFF

J gene: TRBJ2-3
D gene: NA
clone size: NA
V gene: TRBV6-1
CDR3 DNA: TGTGCCAGCAGTGAAGCGGCAGGGGGGACAGATACGCAGTATTTT
CDR3 protein: CASSEAAGGTDTQYF

J gene: TRBJ1-2
D gene: NA
clone size: NA
V gene: TRBV7-8
CDR3 DNA: TGTGCCAGCAGCCGTAACCCTATCGCCCAATATGGCTACACCTTC
CDR3 protein: CASSRNPIAQYGYTF

J gene: TRBJ1-2
D gene: TRBD1
clone size: NA
V gene: TRBV9
CDR3 DNA: TGTGCCAGCAGCGTAGACGGGACAGATCGATCTGGCTACACCTTC
CDR3 protein: CASSVDGTDRSGYTF

J gene: TRBJ2-3
D gene: NA
clone size: NA
V gene: TRBV9
CDR3 DNA: TGTGCCAGCGGCCCGGGGGCAGATACGCAGTATTTT
CDR3 protein: CASGPGADTQYF

J gene: TRBJ1-6
D gene: NA
clone size: NA
V gene: TRBV7-9
CDR3 DNA: TGTGCCAGCAACGAAAACCCGAGCTCCTATAATTCACCCCTCCACTTT
CDR3 protein: CASNENPSSYNSPLHF

J gene: TRBJ1-2
D gene: NA
clone size: once
V gene: TRBV6-6
CDR3 DNA: TGTGCCAGCAGTAACGCAGGAGAGTTCTATGGCTACACCTTC
CDR3 protein: CASSNAGEFYGYTF

J gene: TRBJ1-5
D gene: NA
clone size: NA
V gene: TRBV24-1
CDR3 DNA: TGTGCCACCAGTGACCTCAGAACCAATCAGCCCCAGCATTTT
CDR3 protein: CATSDLRTNQPQHF

J gene: TRBJ2-1
D gene: NA
clone size: NA
V gene: TRBV10-3
CDR3 DNA: TGTGCCATCAGTGAAGGGACATGGGATGAGCAGTTCTTC
CDR3 protein: CAISEGTWDEQFF

J gene: TRBJ2-7
D gene: NA
clone size: NA
V gene: TRBV7-9
CDR3 DNA: TGTGCCAGCAGCTTACTTGAGTCCCCCACTGGCGAGCAGTACTTC
CDR3 protein: CASSLLESPTGEQYF

J gene: TRBJ1-6
D gene: TRBD1
clone size: NA
V gene: TRBV7-9
CDR3 DNA: TGTGCCAGCAGCTTTAGGACAGGGACCTATAATTCACCCCTCCACTTT
CDR3 protein: CASSFRTGTYNSPLHF

J gene: TRBJ1-2
D gene: NA
clone size: NA
V gene: TRBV24-1
CDR3 DNA: TGTGCCACCAGTGATTTAGCGAGACGCTACACCTTC
CDR3 protein: CATSDLARRYTF

J gene: TRBJ1-6
D gene: TRBD1
clone size: NA
V gene: TRBV7-8
CDR3 DNA: TGTGCCAGCAGCCTGACAGGGCAGAGCTCCTATAATTCACCCCTCCACTTT
CDR3 protein: CASSLTGQSSYNSPLHF

J gene: TRBJ1-1
D gene: TRBD1
clone size: NA
V gene: TRBV5-1
CDR3 DNA: TGCGCCAGCAGCTCGCAGACAGGGTTTGATGAAGCTTTCTTT
CDR3 protein: CASSSQTGFDEAFF

J gene: TRBJ2-7
D gene: TRBD2
clone size: NA
V gene: TRBV10-2
CDR3 DNA: TGCGCCAGCAGGCTAGCGGGGATGTACGAGCAGTACTTC
CDR3 protein: CASRLAGMYEQYF

J gene: TRBJ1-4
D gene: NA
clone size: few
V gene: TRBV12-3/TRBV12-4
CDR3 DNA: TGTGCCAGCAGTTTAAGGTTAGAAAAACTGTTTTTT
CDR3 protein: CASSLRLEKLFF

J gene: TRBJ2-5
D gene: TRBD1
clone size: NA
V gene: TRBV29-1
CDR3 DNA: TGCAGCGTTCATAAACGGACAGGCCAAGAGACCCAGTACTTC
CDR3 protein: CSVHKRTGQETQYF

J gene: TRBJ1-3
D gene: NA
clone size: NA
V gene: TRBV6-1
CDR3 DNA: TGTGCCAGCAGTGATGGGGGCGTCGGGGACACCATATATTTT
CDR3 protein: CASSDGGVGDTIYF

J gene: TRBJ1-1
D gene: TRBD1
clone size: NA
V gene: TRBV18
CDR3 DNA: TGTGCCAGCTCACCACAGGGACAGAGGGGTGGGGCTGAAGCTTTCTTT
CDR3 protein: CASSPQGQRGGAEAFF

J gene: TRBJ2-2
D gene: NA
clone size: NA
V gene: TRBV6-2/TRBV6-3
CDR3 DNA: TGTGCCAGCAGTAAAACGGGTGACACCGGGGAGCTGTTTTTT
CDR3 protein: CASSKTGDTGELFF

J gene: TRBJ1-1
D gene: NA
clone size: NA
V gene: TRBV6-2/TRBV6-3
CDR3 DNA: TGTGCCAGCAGTTACGGAGGGACGGGAGGGTCGAACACTGAAGCTTTCTTT
CDR3 protein: CASSYGGTGGSNTEAFF

J gene: TRBJ1-3
D gene: NA
clone size: NA
V gene: TRBV11-2
CDR3 DNA: TGTGCCAGCAGCCAACAGCGCTTGGGTGGCACCATATATTTT
CDR3 protein: CASSQQRLGGTIYF

J gene: TRBJ1-2
D gene: NA
clone size: NA
V gene: TRBV6-6
CDR3 DNA: TGTGCCAGCAGGCCCGGGGGCCGCGGCGATGGCTACACCTTC
CDR3 protein: CASRPGGRGDGYTF

J gene: TRBJ2-7
D gene: NA
clone size: NA
V gene: TRBV27
CDR3 DNA: TGTGCCAGCAGTCAACCGTGGGGTTACGAGCAGTACTTC
CDR3 protein: CASSQPWGYEQYF

J gene: TRBJ2-7
D gene: TRBD2
clone size: NA
V gene: TRBV3-1/TRBV3-2
CDR3 DNA: TGTGCCAGCAGCCATGGCATCAGCGGGAGTTCCTACGAGCAGTACTTC
CDR3 protein: CASSHGISGSSYEQYF

J gene: TRBJ1-1
D gene: NA
clone size: NA
V gene: TRBV10-1
CDR3 DNA: TGCGCCAGCTTGACACTCCTGAACACTGAAGCTTTCTTT
CDR3 protein: CASLTLLNTEAFF

J gene: TRBJ1-5
D gene: TRBD1
clone size: NA
V gene: TRBV19
CDR3 DNA: TGTGCCAGTAACGCCCGGACAGGGGGCAATCAGCCCCAGCATTTT
CDR3 protein: CASNARTGGNQPQHF

J gene: TRBJ2-7
D gene: TRBD2
clone size: NA
V gene: TRBV5-1
CDR3 DNA: TGCGCCAGCAGTGAGACAGCTCCGGGACTAGCTTTCTCCTACGAGCAGTACTTC
CDR3 protein: CASSETAPGLAFSYEQYF

J gene: TRBJ2-1
D gene: TRBD2
clone size: NA
V gene: TRBV24-1
CDR3 DNA: TGTGCCACCAGTGATATTGGGCTAGCGGGAGGGCCTAGGAATGAGCAGTTCTTC
CDR3 protein: CATSDIGLAGGPRNEQFF

J gene: TRBJ2-1
D gene: TRBD2
clone size: once
V gene: TRBV11-2
CDR3 DNA: TGTGCCAGCAGCTTAGGACTAGCGGGGGGGCCCTACAATGAGCAGTTCTTC
CDR3 protein: CASSLGLAGGPYNEQFF

J gene: TRBJ2-1
D gene: TRBD2
clone size: NA
V gene: TRBV20-1
CDR3 DNA: TGCAGTGCTAGTAGCGGGAGAAGCTCCTACAATGAGCAGTTCTTC
CDR3 protein: CSASSGRSSYNEQFF

J gene: TRBJ2-7
D gene: NA
clone size: NA
V gene: TRBV28
CDR3 DNA: TGTGCCAGCAGATCCGGGACCGAGGGGAACTACGAGCAGTACTTC
CDR3 protein: CASRSGTEGNYEQYF

J gene: TRBJ2-7
D gene: TRBD1
clone size: NA
V gene: TRBV28
CDR3 DNA: TGTGCCAGCAGTTCACTTGGACAGGTGCAGTACGAGCAGTACTTC
CDR3 protein: CASSSLGQVQYEQYF

J gene: TRBJ2-7
D gene: NA
clone size: NA
V gene: TRBV28
CDR3 DNA: TGTGCCAGCACCCCAGGCGGGACCGAGCAGTACTTC
CDR3 protein: CASTPGGTEQYF

J gene: TRBJ1-2
D gene: NA
clone size: NA
V gene: TRBV29-1
CDR3 DNA: TGCAGCGTAGGGGAAATGGACTATGGCTACACCTTC
CDR3 protein: CSVGEMDYGYTF

J gene: TRBJ2-1
D gene: NA
clone size: NA
V gene: TRBV3-1/TRBV3-2
CDR3 DNA: TGTGCCAGCAGCCAAAACCTATGGCAGCGCTCCTACAATGAGCAGTTCTTC
CDR3 protein: CASSQNLWQRSYNEQFF

J gene: TRBJ1-6
D gene: NA
clone size: NA
V gene: TRBV6-4
CDR3 DNA: TGTGCCAGCAGGGAAAAATTGTGGCCCCGGCCTGATTCACCCCTCCACTTT
CDR3 protein: CASREKLWPRPDSPLHF

J gene: TRBJ2-7
D gene: NA
clone size: once
V gene: TRBV6-2/TRBV6-3
CDR3 DNA: TGTGCCAGCAGTTACCTAGGGACTCCCTACGAGCAGTACTTC
CDR3 protein: CASSYLGTPYEQYF

J gene: TRBJ2-7
D gene: NA
clone size: once
V gene: TRBV14
CDR3 DNA: TGTGCCAGCAGCAGGGGGGTTAGGGGCCACGAGCAGTACTTC
CDR3 protein: CASSRGVRGHEQYF

J gene: TRBJ2-7
D gene: NA
clone size: NA
V gene: TRBV6-5
CDR3 DNA: TGTGCCAGCAGTTACAGGGCAGGGAACCACGAGCAGTACTTC
CDR3 protein: CASSYRAGNHEQYF

J gene: TRBJ1-3
D gene: NA
clone size: NA
V gene: TRBV10-2
CDR3 DNA: TGCGCCAGCAGTGGTGGGTTAAATCTCGGAAACACCATATATTTT
CDR3 protein: CASSGGLNLGNTIYF